This is a list of T cell receptor beta chains from one sample in a study of blood T cell repertoires in COVID-19. Assay: immunoSEQ multiplex PCR; the TCRdb copy retains only in-frame clones and omits some. The repertoire holds approximately 230,000 clones, with roughly 80% as singletons. The sample was peripheral blood. The receptor set was obtained from a man aged 30-40 years with active or convalescent COVID-19. Each CDR3 is given with its conserved first and last residue. The D gene is left open where the match is weak. Clone size is given for some rows only: seen once, a few or many times, or a class if the clone is expanded.

V gene: TRBV10-1
CDR3 length: 13
clone size: -
D gene: -
J gene: TRBJ2-3
CDR3 DNA: TGCGCCAGCAGCCAGGCTAGCACAGATACGCAGTATTTT
CDR3 protein: CASSQASTDTQYF

V gene: TRBV5-1
CDR3 length: 14
clone size: -
D gene: -
J gene: TRBJ2-3
CDR3 DNA: TGCGCCAGCGCCTTTGGGTGGGCGGGGGATACGCAGTATTTT
CDR3 protein: CASAFGWAGDTQYF

V gene: TRBV12-3/TRBV12-4
CDR3 length: 12
clone size: -
D gene: -
J gene: TRBJ1-5
CDR3 DNA: TGTGCCAGCGGGGGGTGGAATCAGCCCCAGCATTTT
CDR3 protein: CASGGWNQPQHF

V gene: TRBV6-5
CDR3 length: 11
clone size: -
D gene: -
J gene: TRBJ1-2
CDR3 DNA: TGTGCCAGCAGCGGGGGGGCTGGCTACACCTTC
CDR3 protein: CASSGGAGYTF

V gene: TRBV28
CDR3 length: 18
clone size: -
D gene: TRBD1
J gene: TRBJ1-5
CDR3 DNA: TGTGCCAGCAGTTTGGGTAGTCTGCCGGGACAGTTCAATCAGCCCCAGCATTTT
CDR3 protein: CASSLGSLPGQFNQPQHF

V gene: TRBV9
CDR3 length: 15
clone size: -
D gene: TRBD1
J gene: TRBJ2-7
CDR3 DNA: TGTGCCAGCAGCCCCTTCCGGGACAGACCCTACGAGCAGTACTTC
CDR3 protein: CASSPFRDRPYEQYF

V gene: TRBV5-4
CDR3 length: 15
clone size: -
D gene: TRBD1
J gene: TRBJ1-1
CDR3 DNA: TGTGCCAGCAGGAGGGACAGGCACACGAACACTGAAGCTTTCTTT
CDR3 protein: CASRRDRHTNTEAFF

V gene: TRBV10-3
CDR3 length: 18
clone size: -
D gene: -
J gene: TRBJ1-6
CDR3 DNA: TGTGCCATCAGTGAGGGACGGACACAAAGCTCCTATAATTCACCCCTCCACTTT
CDR3 protein: CAISEGRTQSSYNSPLHF

V gene: TRBV18
CDR3 length: 17
clone size: few
D gene: TRBD2
J gene: TRBJ2-1
CDR3 DNA: TGTGCCAGCTCACCGACCAATGGACTAGCGGGGGCCAATGAGCAGTTCTTC
CDR3 protein: CASSPTNGLAGANEQFF

V gene: TRBV7-9
CDR3 length: 15
clone size: once
D gene: -
J gene: TRBJ1-5
CDR3 DNA: TGTGCCAGCAGCTTAACTGGGGGGGACAATCAGCCCCAGCATTTT
CDR3 protein: CASSLTGGDNQPQHF

V gene: TRBV6-5
CDR3 length: 12
clone size: once
D gene: TRBD1
J gene: TRBJ1-2
CDR3 DNA: TGTGCCAGCAGCCCGGACAGGGTTGGCTACACCTTC
CDR3 protein: CASSPDRVGYTF

V gene: TRBV6-2/TRBV6-3
CDR3 length: 17
clone size: -
D gene: TRBD1
J gene: TRBJ1-2
CDR3 DNA: TGTGCCAGCAGTCCATTGGGACAGGGGGAAGCTAACTATGGCTACACCTTC
CDR3 protein: CASSPLGQGEANYGYTF

V gene: TRBV6-5
CDR3 length: 13
clone size: few
D gene: -
J gene: TRBJ1-1
CDR3 DNA: TGTGCCAGCGCGGGACTGATGAACACTGAAGCTTTCTTT
CDR3 protein: CASAGLMNTEAFF

V gene: TRBV4-3
CDR3 length: 16
clone size: -
D gene: TRBD2
J gene: TRBJ2-5
CDR3 DNA: TGCGCCAGCAGCCAAGAGGCAGGTTGGGGGGGTGAGACCCAGTACTTC
CDR3 protein: CASSQEAGWGGETQYF

V gene: TRBV2
CDR3 length: 19
clone size: few
D gene: TRBD2
J gene: TRBJ2-1
CDR3 DNA: TGTGCCAGCAGTGAAGTGGCTAGCGGGTGGACCCGCTCCTACAATGAGCAGTTCTTC
CDR3 protein: CASSEVASGWTRSYNEQFF

V gene: TRBV27
CDR3 length: 13
clone size: -
D gene: -
J gene: TRBJ1-2
CDR3 DNA: TGTGCCAGCAGTCTGACAGGAGGTGATGGCTACACCTTC
CDR3 protein: CASSLTGGDGYTF

V gene: TRBV3-1/TRBV3-2
CDR3 length: 13
clone size: -
D gene: -
J gene: TRBJ2-7
CDR3 DNA: TGTGCCAGCAGCTACCCGAGGGCAGGAGAGCAGTACTTC
CDR3 protein: CASSYPRAGEQYF

V gene: TRBV3-1/TRBV3-2
CDR3 length: 14
clone size: -
D gene: -
J gene: TRBJ2-7
CDR3 DNA: TGTGCCAGCAGCCCGTCCGGAGGCTCCTACGAGCAGTACTTC
CDR3 protein: CASSPSGGSYEQYF

V gene: TRBV4-3
CDR3 length: 17
clone size: many
D gene: -
J gene: TRBJ2-1
CDR3 DNA: TGCGCCAGCAGCCAAGATCCCACAGGGAGTACCTACAATGAGCAGTTCTTC
CDR3 protein: CASSQDPTGSTYNEQFF

V gene: TRBV27
CDR3 length: 16
clone size: -
D gene: TRBD1
J gene: TRBJ1-4
CDR3 DNA: TGTGCCAGCAGTCGCACCGGGACAGGGACTAATGAAAAACTGTTTTTT
CDR3 protein: CASSRTGTGTNEKLFF

V gene: TRBV7-9
CDR3 length: 14
clone size: -
D gene: -
J gene: TRBJ2-7
CDR3 DNA: TGTGCCAGCAGCCCCCCCCCGAGCTCCTACGAGCAGTACTTC
CDR3 protein: CASSPPPSSYEQYF

V gene: TRBV7-2
CDR3 length: 13
clone size: -
D gene: -
J gene: TRBJ2-5
CDR3 DNA: TGTGCCAGCAGCTTCGGGTGGATGGAGACCCAGTACTTC
CDR3 protein: CASSFGWMETQYF

V gene: TRBV21-1
CDR3 length: 16
clone size: -
D gene: -
J gene: TRBJ2-3
CDR3 DNA: TGTGCCAGCAGGGCGCTTCGACAGATGAGCACAGATACGCAGTATTTT
CDR3 protein: CASRALRQMSTDTQYF

V gene: TRBV4-3
CDR3 length: 20
clone size: -
D gene: TRBD2
J gene: TRBJ2-2
CDR3 DNA: TGCGCCAGCAGCCAAGATAGCGGGTACGGGCTAGCTACAGACACCGGGGAGCTGTTTTTT
CDR3 protein: CASSQDSGYGLATDTGELFF

V gene: TRBV12-3/TRBV12-4
CDR3 length: 13
clone size: -
D gene: TRBD2
J gene: TRBJ2-7
CDR3 DNA: TGTGCCAGCAGTTTCGGGGGGTTTTACGAGCAGTACTTC
CDR3 protein: CASSFGGFYEQYF

V gene: TRBV7-9
CDR3 length: 13
clone size: few
D gene: -
J gene: TRBJ2-7
CDR3 DNA: TGTGCCAGCAGCTTCCCCAGAGGCGACGAGCAGTACTTC
CDR3 protein: CASSFPRGDEQYF

V gene: TRBV9
CDR3 length: 14
clone size: -
D gene: TRBD2
J gene: TRBJ2-1
CDR3 DNA: TGTGCCAGCAGCGGTTCTAGCGGTTACAATGAGCAGTTCTTC
CDR3 protein: CASSGSSGYNEQFF

V gene: TRBV28
CDR3 length: 15
clone size: few
D gene: TRBD1
J gene: TRBJ1-2
CDR3 DNA: TGTGCCAGCAGTTATCCCCGGACAGGGGCCTATGGCTACACCTTC
CDR3 protein: CASSYPRTGAYGYTF

V gene: TRBV25-1
CDR3 length: 17
clone size: -
D gene: TRBD2
J gene: TRBJ2-1
CDR3 DNA: TGTGCCAGCAGTAGTTCCCTGGCGGGAGGCTCCTACAATGAGCAGTTCTTC
CDR3 protein: CASSSSLAGGSYNEQFF

V gene: TRBV28
CDR3 length: 17
clone size: -
D gene: TRBD1
J gene: TRBJ1-4
CDR3 DNA: TGTGCCAGCAGTCATGACAGGGGGCCTGCAACTAATGAAAAACTGTTTTTT
CDR3 protein: CASSHDRGPATNEKLFF

V gene: TRBV5-1
CDR3 length: 15
clone size: -
D gene: TRBD2
J gene: TRBJ2-3
CDR3 DNA: TGCGCCAGCAGCTTGGAGGGACTAGCGATAGATACGCAGTATTTT
CDR3 protein: CASSLEGLAIDTQYF

V gene: TRBV14
CDR3 length: 17
clone size: -
D gene: TRBD1
J gene: TRBJ2-7
CDR3 DNA: TGTGCCAGCAGCCAAGATTCGCTGACAGGGACGAAGAACGAGCAGTACTTC
CDR3 protein: CASSQDSLTGTKNEQYF

V gene: TRBV6-5
CDR3 length: 15
clone size: -
D gene: TRBD1
J gene: TRBJ2-6
CDR3 DNA: TGTGCCAGCAGTATGACAGGGGCTGGGGCCAACGTCCTGACTTTC
CDR3 protein: CASSMTGAGANVLTF

V gene: TRBV5-1
CDR3 length: 14
clone size: -
D gene: -
J gene: TRBJ1-5
CDR3 DNA: TGCGCCAGCAGGGCAGGGGATAGCAATCAGCCCCAGCATTTT
CDR3 protein: CASRAGDSNQPQHF

V gene: TRBV7-9
CDR3 length: 17
clone size: -
D gene: TRBD1
J gene: TRBJ2-1
CDR3 DNA: TGTGCCAGCAGCTTAGGGTCCGTGACAGGGGGCTCCGGGGAGCAGTTCTTC
CDR3 protein: CASSLGSVTGGSGEQFF

V gene: TRBV15
CDR3 length: 15
clone size: -
D gene: TRBD1
J gene: TRBJ1-1
CDR3 DNA: TGTGCCTCCACGGGGACAGGTCTTATGAACACTGAAGCTTTCTTT
CDR3 protein: CASTGTGLMNTEAFF

V gene: TRBV9
CDR3 length: 15
clone size: -
D gene: TRBD1
J gene: TRBJ1-4
CDR3 DNA: TGTGCCAGCAGCCCCCAAACAGGGGGAAATGAAAAACTGTTTTTT
CDR3 protein: CASSPQTGGNEKLFF

V gene: TRBV25-1
CDR3 length: 17
clone size: -
D gene: TRBD1
J gene: TRBJ1-3
CDR3 DNA: TGTGCCAGCAGTGACCCAAGGACAGGGAAGGCTGGAAACACCATATATTTT
CDR3 protein: CASSDPRTGKAGNTIYF

V gene: TRBV27
CDR3 length: 14
clone size: -
D gene: -
J gene: TRBJ1-1
CDR3 DNA: TGTGCCAGCAAAGGACAGAAGAGGAACACTGAAGCTTTCTTT
CDR3 protein: CASKGQKRNTEAFF

V gene: TRBV30
CDR3 length: 15
clone size: -
D gene: TRBD1
J gene: TRBJ2-4
CDR3 DNA: TGTGCCTGGAACAGAGGGACAGAGGGATCGAACATTCAGTACTTC
CDR3 protein: CAWNRGTEGSNIQYF

V gene: TRBV2
CDR3 length: 15
clone size: -
D gene: TRBD2
J gene: TRBJ2-1
CDR3 DNA: TGTGCCAGCAGTTACGATAGCGGGGGGGTGAATGAGCAGTTCTTC
CDR3 protein: CASSYDSGGVNEQFF

V gene: TRBV24-1
CDR3 length: 15
clone size: -
D gene: -
J gene: TRBJ2-7
CDR3 DNA: TGTGCCACTGAATCGGCAGGGGGAGGCGCCTACGAGCAGTACTTC
CDR3 protein: CATESAGGGAYEQYF